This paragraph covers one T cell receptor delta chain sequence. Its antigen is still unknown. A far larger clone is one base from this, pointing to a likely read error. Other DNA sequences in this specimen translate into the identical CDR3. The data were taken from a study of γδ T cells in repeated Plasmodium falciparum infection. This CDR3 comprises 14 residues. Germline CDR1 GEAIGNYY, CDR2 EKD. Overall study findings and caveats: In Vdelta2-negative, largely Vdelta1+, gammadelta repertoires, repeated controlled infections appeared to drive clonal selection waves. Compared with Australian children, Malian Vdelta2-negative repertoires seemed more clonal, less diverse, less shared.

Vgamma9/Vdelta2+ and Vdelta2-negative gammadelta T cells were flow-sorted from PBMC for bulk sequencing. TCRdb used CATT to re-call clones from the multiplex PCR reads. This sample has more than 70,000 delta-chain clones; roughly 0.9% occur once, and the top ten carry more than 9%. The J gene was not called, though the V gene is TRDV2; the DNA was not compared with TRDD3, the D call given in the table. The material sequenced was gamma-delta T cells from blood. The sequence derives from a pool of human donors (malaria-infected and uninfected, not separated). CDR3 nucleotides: TGTGCCTGTGACCCCGTACTGGGGGAGAATAAGCTCATCTTT. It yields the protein CACDPVLGENKLIF.